The T cell receptor (beta chain) under discussion was sequenced for a study of blood T cell repertoires in COVID-19. Across the whole study: COVID-19 samples from acute and convalescent phases originated in the United States, Italy and Spain. PBMCs, B-cell-depleted T cells, or T cells were the source of the cDNA or gDNA that made up the material.

CDR3 length equals 15 residues. Looked up from germline, CDR1 is LNHDA and CDR2 is SQIVND (reference sequence). The V gene lost 4 bases and the J gene lost 6 bases, with 18 bases spanning the gap. This clone is a singleton in its sample. Symptom resolution, clearance, or two negative PCRs marked donors in Cohort 3 as recovered. The repertoire was sequenced with immunoSEQ multiplex PCR; TCRdb's copy has only in-frame clones and lacks some. The table shows 160,000 or so clones, with around 84% occurring only once. This receptor was identified in a woman aged 45-59 years who had recovered from COVID-19. Material for sequencing was PBMCs or T cells enriched from blood (not recorded which). The chain joins TRBV19 to TRBJ1-2, with TRBD1 as a possible D gene (5 bases). The CDR3: CASSRGGGLSNGYTF. The CDR3 bases are TGTGCCAGTAGTAGGGGGGGAGGGCTATCGAATGGCTACACCTTC.